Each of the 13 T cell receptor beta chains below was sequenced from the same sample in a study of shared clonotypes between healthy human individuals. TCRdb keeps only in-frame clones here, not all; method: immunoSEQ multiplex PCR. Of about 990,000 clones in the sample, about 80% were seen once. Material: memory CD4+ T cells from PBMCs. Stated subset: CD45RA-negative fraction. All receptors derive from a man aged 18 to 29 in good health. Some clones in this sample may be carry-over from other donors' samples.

CDR3 bases: TGTGCCAGCAGCCAAGCCGGGGACAGGGACACTGAAGCTTTCTTT. Protein: CASSQAGDRDTEAFF. The chain employs TRBV4-2 and TRBJ1-1; 9 bases map to TRBD1. J was trimmed by 3 bases and V by 1 base; bases with no gene match: 3. The CDR3 extends over 15 amino acids. CDR1 and CDR2 from the germline V gene are LGHNA and YNFKEQ.

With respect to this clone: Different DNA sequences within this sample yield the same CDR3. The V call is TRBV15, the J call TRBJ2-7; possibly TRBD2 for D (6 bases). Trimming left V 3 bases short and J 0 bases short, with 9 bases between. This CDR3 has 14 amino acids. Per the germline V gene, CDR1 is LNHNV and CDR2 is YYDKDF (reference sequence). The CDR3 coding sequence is TGTGCCACCAGCAGGGGCGGGGACTCCTACGAGCAGTACTTC. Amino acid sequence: CATSRGGDSYEQYF.

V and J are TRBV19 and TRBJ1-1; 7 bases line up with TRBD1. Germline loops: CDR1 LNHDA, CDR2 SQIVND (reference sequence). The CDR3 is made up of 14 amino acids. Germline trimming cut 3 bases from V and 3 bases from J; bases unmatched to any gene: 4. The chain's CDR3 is CASSILQGDTEAFF. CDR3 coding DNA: TGTGCCAGTAGTATTCTCCAGGGGGACACTGAAGCTTTCTTT.

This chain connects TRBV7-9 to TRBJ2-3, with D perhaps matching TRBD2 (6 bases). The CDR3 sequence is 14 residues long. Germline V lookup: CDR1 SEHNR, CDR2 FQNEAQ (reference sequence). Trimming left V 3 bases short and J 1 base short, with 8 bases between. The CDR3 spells CASSFTGGTDTQYF. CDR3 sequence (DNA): TGTGCCAGCAGCTTCACGGGAGGCACAGATACGCAGTATTTT.

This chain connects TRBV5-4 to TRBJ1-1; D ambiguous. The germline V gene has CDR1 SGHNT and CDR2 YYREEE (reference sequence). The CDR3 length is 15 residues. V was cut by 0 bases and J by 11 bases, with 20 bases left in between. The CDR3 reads CASSLARASGVVAFF. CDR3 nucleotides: TGTGCCAGCAGCTTGGCGCGGGCCTCCGGGGTTGTGGCTTTCTTT.

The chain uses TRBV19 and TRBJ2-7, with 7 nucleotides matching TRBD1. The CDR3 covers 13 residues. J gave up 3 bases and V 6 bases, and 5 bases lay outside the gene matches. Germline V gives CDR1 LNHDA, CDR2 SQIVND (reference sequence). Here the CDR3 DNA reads TGTGCCAGTAGCCGGGACAGAAGCTACGAGCAGTACTTC. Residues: CASSRDRSYEQYF.

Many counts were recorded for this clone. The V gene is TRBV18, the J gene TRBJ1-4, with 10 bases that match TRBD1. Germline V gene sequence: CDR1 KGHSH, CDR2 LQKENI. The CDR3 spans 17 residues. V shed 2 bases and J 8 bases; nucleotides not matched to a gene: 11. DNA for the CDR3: TGTGCCAGCTCACCAGCGTTTGACAGGGGGCGCTGGGAAAAACTGTTTTTT. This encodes CASSPAFDRGRWEKLFF.

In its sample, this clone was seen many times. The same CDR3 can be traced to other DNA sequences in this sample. CDR3 sequence reads: CAWSTGQNQPQHF. The DNA for the CDR3 is TGTGCCTGGAGCACCGGACAGAATCAGCCCCAGCATTTT. The V call is TRBV30, the J call TRBJ1-5; the D gene is possibly TRBD1 (6 bases). Trimming left V 3 bases short and J 4 bases short, with 10 bases between. Looked up from germline, CDR1 is GTSNPN and CDR2 is SVGIG (reference sequence). The CDR3 loop spans 13 amino acids. Filled out from reference TRBV30 and TRBJ1-5, the complete variable domain reads SQTIHQWPATLVQPVGSPLSLECTVEGTSNPNLYWYRQAAGRGLQLLFYSVGIGQISSEVPQNLSASRPQDRQFILSSKKLLLSDSGFYLCAWSTGQNQPQHFGDGTRLSIL.

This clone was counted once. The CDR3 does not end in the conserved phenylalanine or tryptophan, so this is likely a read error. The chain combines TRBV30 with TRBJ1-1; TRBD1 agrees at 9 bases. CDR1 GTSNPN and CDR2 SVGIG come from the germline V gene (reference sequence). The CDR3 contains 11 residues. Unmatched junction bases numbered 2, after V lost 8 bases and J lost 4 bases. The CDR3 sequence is CAGQGFTEAFL. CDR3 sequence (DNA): TGTGCCGGACAGGGGTTCACTGAAGCTTTCCTT.

The CDR3 coding sequence is TGTGCCAGCAGCGTGGGACAGGGGGCCGCCATAGCGCCCCAGCATTTT. This sequence encodes CASSVGQGAAIAPQHF. The chain carries TRBV7-2 and TRBJ1-5; TRBD1 matches at 12 bases. The CDR3 sequence is 16 residues long. Germline trimming cut 5 bases from V and 9 bases from J; bases unmatched to any gene: 11. Germline CDR1 is SGHTA and CDR2 is FQGNSA.

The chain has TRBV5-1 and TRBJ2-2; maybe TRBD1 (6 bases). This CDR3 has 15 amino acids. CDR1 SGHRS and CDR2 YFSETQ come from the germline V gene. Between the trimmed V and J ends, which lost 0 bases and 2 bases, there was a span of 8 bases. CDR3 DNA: TGCGCCAGCAGCTTGGGACAGGACAACACCGGGGAGCTGTTTTTT. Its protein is CASSLGQDNTGELFF.

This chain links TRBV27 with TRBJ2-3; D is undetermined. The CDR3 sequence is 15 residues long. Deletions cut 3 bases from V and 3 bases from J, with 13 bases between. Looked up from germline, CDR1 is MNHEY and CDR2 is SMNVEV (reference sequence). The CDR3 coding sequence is TGTGCCAGCAGTTTGCGACCCTTGGGTACAGATACGCAGTATTTT. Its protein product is CASSLRPLGTDTQYF.

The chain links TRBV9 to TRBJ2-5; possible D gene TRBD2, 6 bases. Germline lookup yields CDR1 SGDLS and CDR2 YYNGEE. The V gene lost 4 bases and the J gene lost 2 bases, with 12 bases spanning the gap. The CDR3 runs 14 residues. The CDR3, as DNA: TGTGCCAGCAGCCCAACGGGGGTTCAAGAGACCCAGTACTTC. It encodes CASSPTGVQETQYF.